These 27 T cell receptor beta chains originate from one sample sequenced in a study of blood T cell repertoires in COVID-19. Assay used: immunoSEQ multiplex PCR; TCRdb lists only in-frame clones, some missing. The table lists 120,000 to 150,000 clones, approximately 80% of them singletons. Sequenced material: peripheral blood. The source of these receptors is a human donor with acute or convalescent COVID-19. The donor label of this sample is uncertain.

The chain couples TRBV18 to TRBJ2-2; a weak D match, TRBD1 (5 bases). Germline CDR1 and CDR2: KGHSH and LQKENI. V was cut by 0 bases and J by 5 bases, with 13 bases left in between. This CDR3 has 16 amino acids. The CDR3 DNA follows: TGTGCCAGCTCACCACCTAGGGGAACCTCGACCGGGGAGCTGTTTTTT. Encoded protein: CASSPPRGTSTGELFF.

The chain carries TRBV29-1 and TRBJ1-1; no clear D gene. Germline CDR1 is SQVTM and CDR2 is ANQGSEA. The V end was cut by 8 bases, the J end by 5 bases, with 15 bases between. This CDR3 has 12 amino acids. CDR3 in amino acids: CSFRGGRTEAFF. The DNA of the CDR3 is TGCAGCTTCCGGGGAGGGAGAACTGAAGCTTTCTTT.

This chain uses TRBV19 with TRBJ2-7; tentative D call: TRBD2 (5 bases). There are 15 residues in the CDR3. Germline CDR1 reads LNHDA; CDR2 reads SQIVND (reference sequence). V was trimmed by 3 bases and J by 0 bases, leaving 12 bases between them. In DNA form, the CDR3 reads TGTGCCAGTAGTATGGGTCTAGCTAGCTCCTACGAGCAGTACTTC. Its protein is CASSMGLASSYEQYF.

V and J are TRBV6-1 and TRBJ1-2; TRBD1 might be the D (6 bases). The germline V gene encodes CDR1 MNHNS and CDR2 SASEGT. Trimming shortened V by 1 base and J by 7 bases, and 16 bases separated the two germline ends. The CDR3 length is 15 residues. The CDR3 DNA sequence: TGTGCCAGCAGTGAAGTGATCAGGGGTTTGAGTGGCTACACCTTC. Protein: CASSEVIRGLSGYTF.

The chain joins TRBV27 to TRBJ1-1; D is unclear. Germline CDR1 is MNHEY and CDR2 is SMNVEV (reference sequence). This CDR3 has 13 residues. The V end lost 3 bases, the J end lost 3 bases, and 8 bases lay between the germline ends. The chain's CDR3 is CASSLNGYTEAFF. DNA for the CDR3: TGTGCCAGCAGTTTGAACGGTTACACTGAAGCTTTCTTT.

CDR3 in DNA: TGCGCCAGCAGCCCTCCCGGTAGGGAGAGAGAGCAGTTCTTC. Protein product: CASSPPGREREQFF. The chain carries TRBV4-1 and TRBJ2-1; D might be TRBD2 (5 bases). The V gene lost 4 bases and the J gene lost 10 bases, with 17 bases spanning the gap. The CDR3 runs to 14 residues. Germline V CDR1 and CDR2: MGHRA, YSYEKL.

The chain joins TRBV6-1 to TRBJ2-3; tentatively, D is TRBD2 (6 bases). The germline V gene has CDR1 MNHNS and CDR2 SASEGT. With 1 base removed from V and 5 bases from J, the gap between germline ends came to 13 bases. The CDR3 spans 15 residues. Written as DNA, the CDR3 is TGTGCCAGCAGTGAAGAACTAGCTGGTGGAGATACGCAGTATTTT. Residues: CASSEELAGGDTQYF.

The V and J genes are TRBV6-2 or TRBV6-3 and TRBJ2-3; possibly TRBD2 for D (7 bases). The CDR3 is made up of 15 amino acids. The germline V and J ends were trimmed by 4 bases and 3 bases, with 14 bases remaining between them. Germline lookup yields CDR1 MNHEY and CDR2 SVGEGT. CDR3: CASSSPRGGTDTQYF. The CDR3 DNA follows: TGTGCCAGCAGTTCCCCGAGGGGGGGAACAGATACGCAGTATTTT.

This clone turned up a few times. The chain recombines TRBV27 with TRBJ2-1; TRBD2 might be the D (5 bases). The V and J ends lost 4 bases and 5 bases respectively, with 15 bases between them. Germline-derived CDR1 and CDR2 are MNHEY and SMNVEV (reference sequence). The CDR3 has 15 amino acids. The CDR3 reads CASSSPGNYHNEQFF. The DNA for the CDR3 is TGTGCCAGCAGTTCCCCGGGGAATTATCACAATGAGCAGTTCTTC.

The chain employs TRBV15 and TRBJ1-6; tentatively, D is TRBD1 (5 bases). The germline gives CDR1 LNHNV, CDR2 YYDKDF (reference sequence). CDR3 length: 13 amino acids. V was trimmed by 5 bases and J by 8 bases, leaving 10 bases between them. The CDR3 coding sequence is TGTGCCACCAGCCGGGGAGGGGATTCACCCCTCCACTTT. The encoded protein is CATSRGGDSPLHF.

The CDR3 coding sequence is TGTGCCAGCAGCCTTGGGACTTTGTACCAAGAGACCCAGTACTTC. Translated: CASSLGTLYQETQYF. The chain joins TRBV5-5 to TRBJ2-5; TRBD2 might be the D (6 bases). Trimming left V 4 bases short and J 0 bases short, with 13 bases between. The length of the CDR3 is 15 residues. The germline gives CDR1 SGHKS, CDR2 YYEKEE (reference sequence).

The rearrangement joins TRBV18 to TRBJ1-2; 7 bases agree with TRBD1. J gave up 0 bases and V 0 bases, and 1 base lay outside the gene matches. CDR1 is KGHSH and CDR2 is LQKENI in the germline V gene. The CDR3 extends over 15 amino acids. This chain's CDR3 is CASSPPGQPNYGYTF. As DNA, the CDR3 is TGTGCCAGCTCACCACCGGGACAGCCTAACTATGGCTACACCTTC.

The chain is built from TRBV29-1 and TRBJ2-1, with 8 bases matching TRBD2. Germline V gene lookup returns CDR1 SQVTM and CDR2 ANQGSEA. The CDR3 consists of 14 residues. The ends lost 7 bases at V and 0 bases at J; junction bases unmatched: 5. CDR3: CSGAGANSYNEQFF. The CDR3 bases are TGCAGCGGAGCGGGGGCCAACTCCTACAATGAGCAGTTCTTC.

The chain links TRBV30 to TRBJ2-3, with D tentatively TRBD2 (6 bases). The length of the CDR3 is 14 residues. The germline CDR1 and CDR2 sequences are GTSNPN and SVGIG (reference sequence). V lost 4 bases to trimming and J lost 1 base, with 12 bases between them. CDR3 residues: CAWTKWGGTDTQYF. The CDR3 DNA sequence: TGTGCCTGGACAAAGTGGGGGGGCACAGATACGCAGTATTTT. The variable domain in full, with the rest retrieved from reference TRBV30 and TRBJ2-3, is SQTIHQWPATLVQPVGSPLSLECTVEGTSNPNLYWYRQAAGRGLQLLFYSVGIGQISSEVPQNLSASRPQDRQFILSSKKLLLSDSGFYLCAWTKWGGTDTQYFGPGTRLTVL.

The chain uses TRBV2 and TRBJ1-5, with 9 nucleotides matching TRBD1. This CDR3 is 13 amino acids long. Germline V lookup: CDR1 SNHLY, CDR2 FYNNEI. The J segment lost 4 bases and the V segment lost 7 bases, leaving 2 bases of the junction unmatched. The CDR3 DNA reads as TGTGCCAGCATGGGACAGGGAAATCAGCCCCAGCATTTT. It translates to CASMGQGNQPQHF.

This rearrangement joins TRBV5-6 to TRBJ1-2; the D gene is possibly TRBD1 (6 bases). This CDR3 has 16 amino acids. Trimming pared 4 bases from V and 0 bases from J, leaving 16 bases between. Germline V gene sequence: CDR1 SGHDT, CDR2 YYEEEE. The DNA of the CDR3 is TGTGCCAGCAGCATCTTCTACAGGGCCTCTAACTATGGCTACACCTTC. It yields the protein CASSIFYRASNYGYTF.

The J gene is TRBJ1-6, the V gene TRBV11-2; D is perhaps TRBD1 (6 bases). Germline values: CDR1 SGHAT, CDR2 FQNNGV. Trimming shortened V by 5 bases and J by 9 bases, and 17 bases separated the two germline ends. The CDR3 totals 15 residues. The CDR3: CASSLQQGVTSPLHF. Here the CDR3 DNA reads TGTGCCAGCAGCCTCCAACAGGGAGTAACTTCACCCCTCCACTTT.

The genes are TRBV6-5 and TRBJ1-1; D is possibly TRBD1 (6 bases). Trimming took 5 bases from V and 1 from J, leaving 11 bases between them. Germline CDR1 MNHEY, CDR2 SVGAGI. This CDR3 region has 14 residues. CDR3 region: CASSTQGTNTEAFF. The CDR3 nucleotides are TGTGCCAGCAGTACACAGGGAACGAACACTGAAGCTTTCTTT.

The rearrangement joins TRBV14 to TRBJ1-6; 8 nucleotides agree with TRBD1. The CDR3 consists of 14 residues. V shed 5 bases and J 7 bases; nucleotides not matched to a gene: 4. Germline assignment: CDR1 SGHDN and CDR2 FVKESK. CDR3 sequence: CASSTRTGNSPLHF. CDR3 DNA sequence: TGTGCCAGCAGCACCCGGACAGGGAATTCACCCCTCCACTTT. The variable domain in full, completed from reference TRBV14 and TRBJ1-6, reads EAGVTQFPSHSVIEKGQTVTLRCDPISGHDNLYWYRRVMGKEIKFLLHFVKESKQDESGMPNNRFLAERTGGTYSTLKVQPAELEDSGVYFCASSTRTGNSPLHFGNGTRLTVT.

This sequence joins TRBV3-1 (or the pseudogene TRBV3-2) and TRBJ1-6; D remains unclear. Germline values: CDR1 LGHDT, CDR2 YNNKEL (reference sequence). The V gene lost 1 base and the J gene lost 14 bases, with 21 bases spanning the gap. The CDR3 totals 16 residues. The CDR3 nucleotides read TGTGCCAGCAGCCAAGGCTCCCTTTGGGCGGGAGGCACCCTCCACTTT. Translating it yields CASSQGSLWAGGTLHF.

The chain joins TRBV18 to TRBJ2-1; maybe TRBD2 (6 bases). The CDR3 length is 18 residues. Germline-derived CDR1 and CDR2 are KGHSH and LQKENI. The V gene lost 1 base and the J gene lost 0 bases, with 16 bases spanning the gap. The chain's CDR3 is CASSPRLGGESSYNEQFF. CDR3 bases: TGTGCCAGCTCACCACGTTTAGGCGGGGAAAGCTCCTACAATGAGCAGTTCTTC.

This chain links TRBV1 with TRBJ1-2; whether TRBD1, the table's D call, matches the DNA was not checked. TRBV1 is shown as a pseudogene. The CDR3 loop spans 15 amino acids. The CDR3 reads CTSSHQAEQGGGYTF. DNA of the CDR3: TGCACCAGCAGCCACCAAGCCGAACAGGGGGGGGGCTACACCTTC.

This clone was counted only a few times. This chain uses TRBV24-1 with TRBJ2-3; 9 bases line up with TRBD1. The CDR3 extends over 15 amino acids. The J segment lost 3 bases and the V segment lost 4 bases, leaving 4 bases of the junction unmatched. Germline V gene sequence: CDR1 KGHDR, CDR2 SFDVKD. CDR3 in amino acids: CATSEDRGVTDTQYF. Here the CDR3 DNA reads TGTGCCACCAGTGAGGACAGGGGAGTGACAGATACGCAGTATTTT.

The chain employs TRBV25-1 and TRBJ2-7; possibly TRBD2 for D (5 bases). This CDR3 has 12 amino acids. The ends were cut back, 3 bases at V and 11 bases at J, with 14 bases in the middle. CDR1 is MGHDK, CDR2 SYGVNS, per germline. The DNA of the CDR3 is TGTGCCAGCAGTGACCTCTTATTGGAGGAGTACTTC. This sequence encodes CASSDLLLEEYF.

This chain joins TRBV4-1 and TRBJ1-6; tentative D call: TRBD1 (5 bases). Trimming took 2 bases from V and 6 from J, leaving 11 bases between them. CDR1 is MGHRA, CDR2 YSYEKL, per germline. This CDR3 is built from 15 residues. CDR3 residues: CASSQLDNGNSPLHF. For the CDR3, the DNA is TGCGCCAGCAGCCAACTGGACAATGGTAATTCACCCCTCCACTTT.

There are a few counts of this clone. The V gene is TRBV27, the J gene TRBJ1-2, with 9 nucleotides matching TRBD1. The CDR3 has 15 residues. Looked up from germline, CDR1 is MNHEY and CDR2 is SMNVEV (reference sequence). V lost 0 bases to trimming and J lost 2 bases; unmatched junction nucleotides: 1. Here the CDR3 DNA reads TGTGCCAGCAGTTTATCCGGGACAGGGAACTATGGCTACACCTTC. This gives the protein CASSLSGTGNYGYTF.

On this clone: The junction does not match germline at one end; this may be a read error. CDR3 bases: TGTGCTAGCAGCTTATTTGCGGTCCCGAACACCGGGGAGCTGTTTTTT. It specifies CASSLFAVPNTGELFF. This sequence joins TRBV7-7 and TRBJ2-2; D remains unclear. From germline, CDR1 is SSHAT and CDR2 FNYEAQ (reference sequence). The CDR3 totals 16 residues.